Below are 19 T cell receptor beta chains sequenced from a single sample in a study of blood T cells in healthy people across ages. It was with a sample-barcoded 5' primer and a J-beta primer mix that a second PCR of about 7 to 12 cycles was run. TCRdb processed the 5' RACE reads anew with MiXCR; each CDR3 protein has one entry. This sample carries about 1,500,000 distinct CDR3 sequences, 42% of them seen once, and the ten largest clones take 7.9%. Material for sequencing was blood. The source of these receptors is a woman in her late teens or twenties in good health.

Ten or more counts support this clonotype. The rearrangement links TRBV28 to TRBJ1-6; 8 nucleotides match TRBD1. Looked up from germline, CDR1 is MDHEN and CDR2 is SYDVKM. The J segment lost 9 bases and the V segment lost 5 bases, leaving 0 bases of the junction unmatched. The CDR3 sequence is 12 residues long. The CDR3 DNA reads as TGTGCCAGCAGTACAGGGGGTTCACCCCTCCACTTT. Translated: CASSTGGSPLHF.

This chain joins TRBV5-1 and TRBJ2-1; D is perhaps TRBD1 (5 bases). V gave up 0 bases and J gave up 7 bases, with 17 bases separating them. This CDR3 has 16 amino acids. Germline lookup yields CDR1 SGHRS and CDR2 YFSETQ. CDR3 coding DNA: TGCGCCAGCAGCTTGGATTTAGTAGGGGAATGGAATGAGCAGTTCTTC. It is translated as CASSLDLVGEWNEQFF.

This clonotype occurred a few times. This chain uses TRBV7-2 with TRBJ2-3, with TRBD2 matching 11 bases. Trimming at V came to 4 bases and at J to 8 bases, leaving 14 bases not matched to a gene. Germline assignment: CDR1 SGHTA and CDR2 FQGNSA. The CDR3 is 17 amino acids. CDR3 nucleotides: TGTGCCAGCAGCTCCTTAGCCTCGACTAGCGGGACGGGTACGCAGTATTTT. This sequence encodes CASSSLASTSGTGTQYF. The full variable domain, completed using reference TRBV7-2 and TRBJ2-3, is GAGVSQSPSNKVTEKGKDVELRCDPISGHTALYWYRQSLGQGLEFLIYFQGNSAPDKSGLPSDRFSAERTGGSVSTLTIQRTQQEDSAVYLCASSSLASTSGTGTQYFGPGTRLTVL.

This clonotype was observed many times. The chain carries TRBV29-1 and TRBJ2-7; 7 bases map to TRBD1. The CDR3 is made up of 12 amino acids. V dropped 5 bases and J dropped 4; count of bases not matched to a gene: 5. Per germline, CDR1 SQVTM and CDR2 ANQGSEA. As DNA, the CDR3 is TGCAGCGTTCAACAGGGGACATACGAGCAGTACTTC. This gives the protein CSVQQGTYEQYF.

V is TRBV12-3 or TRBV12-4 and J is TRBJ2-7, with 7 bases fitting TRBD2. With 6 bases clipped from V and 3 bases from J, the junction kept 17 bases outside the gene matches. The CDR3 runs 17 residues. The CDR3 loop is CASSWAVAGAFYYEQYF. CDR3 nucleotides: TGTGCCAGCAGCTGGGCAGTGGCGGGAGCCTTCTACTACGAGCAGTACTTC.

This clonotype came up a few times. The gene calls are TRBV6-2 or TRBV6-3 and TRBJ2-1, with 10 bases lining up with TRBD2. The CDR3 extends over 15 amino acids. Germline assignment: CDR1 MNHEY and CDR2 SVGEGT. Germline trimming cut 4 bases from V and 6 bases from J; bases unmatched to any gene: 6. The CDR3 region has the DNA TGTGCCAGCAGTTCAATAGCGGGGGGCTCCAATGAGCAGTTCTTC. This codes for CASSSIAGGSNEQFF.

This clonotype has just a few counts. The rearrangement uses TRBV27 and TRBJ2-4; a possible D gene is TRBD2 (6 bases). CDR1 and CDR2 from the germline V gene are MNHEY and SMNVEV (reference sequence). Trimming removed 6 bases from V and 5 bases from J, with 14 bases in between. The CDR3 extends over 14 amino acids. The CDR3 DNA reads TGTGCCAGCAGCGGAATGCGGGACGAAAACATTCAGTACTTC. Protein: CASSGMRDENIQYF.

This rearrangement joins TRBV10-3 to TRBJ1-1; perhaps TRBD1 as D (6 bases). Germline V gene lookup returns CDR1 ENHRY and CDR2 SYGVKD. The CDR3 spans 15 residues. Trimming shortened V by 3 bases and J by 0 bases, and 11 bases separated the two germline ends. Here the CDR3 reads CAISEQDSMNTEAFF. CDR3 in DNA: TGTGCCATCAGTGAACAGGACAGCATGAACACTGAAGCTTTCTTT.

DNA of the CDR3: TGTGCCATCAGCCCCGACCCCGGACGGAGTTGGGAGCAGTTCTTC. Translated, it gives CAISPDPGRSWEQFF. The V call is TRBV10-3, the J call TRBJ2-1; D unclear. CDR3 length: 15 amino acids. The germline CDR1 and CDR2 sequences are ENHRY and SYGVKD. Trimming took off 6 bases at V and 10 bases at J, with 22 bases between the two ends.

V gene TRBV25-1 combines with J gene TRBJ2-5; D is possibly TRBD1 (5 bases). Germline CDR1 MGHDK, CDR2 SYGVNS. Trimming shortened V by 1 base and J by 9 bases, and 6 bases separated the two germline ends. This CDR3 region has 11 residues. CDR3 sequence reads: CASSELGAQYF. The CDR3 DNA sequence: TGTGCCAGCAGTGAATTAGGGGCCCAGTACTTC.

The chain is built from TRBV4-2 and TRBJ2-1; 7 nucleotides agree with TRBD1. Germline V lookup: CDR1 LGHNA, CDR2 YNFKEQ. Trimming removed 0 bases from V and 6 bases from J; junction bases left unmatched: 5. The CDR3 has 15 amino acids. CDR3 loop: CASSQDGQGVNEQFF. CDR3 DNA sequence: TGTGCCAGCAGCCAAGATGGGCAGGGGGTCAATGAGCAGTTCTTC.

This chain uses TRBV12-3 or TRBV12-4 with TRBJ2-1, with D possibly called TRBD1 or TRBD2 (6 bases each). The CDR3 is 15 amino acids. The V gene lost 5 bases and the J gene lost 4 bases, with 15 bases spanning the gap. CDR3 sequence reads: CASSDGQRAYNEQFF. The CDR3 nucleotides are TGTGCCAGCAGTGATGGACAGCGGGCGTACAATGAGCAGTTCTTC.

The gene calls are TRBV18 and TRBJ2-6, with D uncertain. The germline CDR1 and CDR2 sequences are KGHSH and LQKENI. The CDR3 has 16 residues. The germline V and J ends were trimmed by 1 base and 2 bases, with 9 bases remaining between them. The CDR3 sequence: CASSPQVSPGANVLTF. CDR3 nucleotide sequence: TGTGCCAGCTCACCACAAGTTTCTCCTGGGGCCAACGTCCTGACTTTC.

The J gene is TRBJ2-1, the V gene TRBV28; 8 bases agree with TRBD1. The CDR3 covers 15 residues. The J segment lost 6 bases and the V segment lost 8 bases, leaving 12 bases of the junction unmatched. Germline V gives CDR1 MDHEN, CDR2 SYDVKM. This chain's CDR3 is CASWGGQGFSNEQFF. CDR3 DNA: TGTGCCAGCTGGGGAGGACAGGGCTTTTCCAATGAGCAGTTCTTC.

This clonotype was seen a handful of times. The genes are TRBV20-1 and TRBJ2-7, with 7 bases matching TRBD2. V lost 5 bases, J lost 2 bases, and 6 bases stayed unmatched. The CDR3 consists of 13 residues. Germline V gives CDR1 DFQATT, CDR2 SNEGSKA (reference sequence). The CDR3 nucleotides read TGCAGTGCTGTCCTAGCGGTTGCCTACGAGCAGTACTTC. It codes for CSAVLAVAYEQYF.

The rearrangement joins TRBV12-3 or TRBV12-4 to TRBJ2-7; tentative D call: TRBD2 (6 bases). This CDR3 contains 14 residues. The V end was cut by 4 bases, the J end by 3 bases, with 13 bases between. The CDR3 loop is CASSSGGVLYEQYF. CDR3 in DNA: TGTGCCAGCAGTTCCGGAGGGGTGCTCTACGAGCAGTACTTC.

This clonotype was recorded a few times. The chain couples TRBV5-1 to TRBJ1-5, with a tentative D call TRBD1 (5 bases). Germline CDR1 and CDR2: SGHRS and YFSETQ. Trimming cost V 4 bases and J 4 bases, with 9 bases left between them. This CDR3 contains 13 residues. The DNA for the CDR3 is TGCGCCAGCAGCATAGGGGCAAATCAGCCCCAGCATTTT. As protein: CASSIGANQPQHF.

V gene TRBV25-1 combines with J gene TRBJ2-1; a weak D match, TRBD2 (5 bases). This CDR3 contains 14 residues. V was cut by 5 bases and J by 8 bases, with 16 bases left in between. The germline V gene has CDR1 MGHDK and CDR2 SYGVNS. The CDR3 is CASSPTGLAHEQFF. The CDR3 DNA follows: TGTGCCAGCAGTCCAACCGGGCTAGCCCATGAGCAGTTCTTC.

The CDR3 loop is CASSGQGARDEQYF. CDR3 nucleotides: TGTGCCAGCAGCGGACAGGGGGCTCGGGACGAGCAGTACTTC. V and J are TRBV27 and TRBJ2-7; 11 nucleotides match TRBD1. This CDR3 region has 14 residues. Germline loops: CDR1 MNHEY, CDR2 SMNVEV (reference sequence). V shed 6 bases, J shed 5 bases, and the junction held 6 bases outside the gene matches.